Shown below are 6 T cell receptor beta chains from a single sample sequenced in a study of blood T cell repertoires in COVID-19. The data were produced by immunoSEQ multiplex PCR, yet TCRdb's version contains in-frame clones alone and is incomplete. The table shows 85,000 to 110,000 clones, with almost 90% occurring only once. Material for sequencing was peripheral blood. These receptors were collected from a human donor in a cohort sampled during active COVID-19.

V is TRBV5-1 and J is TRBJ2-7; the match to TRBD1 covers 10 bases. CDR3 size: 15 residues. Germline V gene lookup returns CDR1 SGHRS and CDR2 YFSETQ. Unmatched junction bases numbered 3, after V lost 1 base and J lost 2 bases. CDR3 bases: TGCGCCAGCAGCTTGATCGGACAGGGGGCCTACGAGCAGTACTTC. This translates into CASSLIGQGAYEQYF.

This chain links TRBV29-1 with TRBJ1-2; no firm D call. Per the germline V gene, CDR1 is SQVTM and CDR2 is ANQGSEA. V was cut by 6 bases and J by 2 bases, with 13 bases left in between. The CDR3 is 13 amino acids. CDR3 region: CSVPGVTNYGYTF. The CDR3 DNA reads TGCAGCGTCCCGGGAGTCACGAACTATGGCTACACCTTC.

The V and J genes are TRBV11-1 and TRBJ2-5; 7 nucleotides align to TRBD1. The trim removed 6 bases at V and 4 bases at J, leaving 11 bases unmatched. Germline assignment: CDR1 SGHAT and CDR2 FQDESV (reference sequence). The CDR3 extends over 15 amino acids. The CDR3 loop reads CASRPMGQRGETQYF. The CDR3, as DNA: TGTGCCAGCAGGCCCATGGGACAGAGAGGAGAGACCCAGTACTTC.

In DNA, the CDR3 is TGTGCCAGCAGCTTTGACAGGGGGCGTGAGCAGTTCTTC. Translating it yields CASSFDRGREQFF. The chain links TRBV7-2 to TRBJ2-1, with 10 positions matching TRBD1. Per germline, CDR1 SGHTA and CDR2 FQGNSA. The trim removed 3 bases at V and 9 bases at J, leaving 2 bases unmatched. There are 13 residues in the CDR3.

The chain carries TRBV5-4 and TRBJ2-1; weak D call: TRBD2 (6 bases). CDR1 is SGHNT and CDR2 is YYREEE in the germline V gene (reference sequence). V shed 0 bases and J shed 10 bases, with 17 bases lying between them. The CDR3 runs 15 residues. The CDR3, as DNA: TGTGCCAGCAGCTTGGCCCCCCTCCCTAGCGACGAGCAGTTCTTC. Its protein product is CASSLAPLPSDEQFF.

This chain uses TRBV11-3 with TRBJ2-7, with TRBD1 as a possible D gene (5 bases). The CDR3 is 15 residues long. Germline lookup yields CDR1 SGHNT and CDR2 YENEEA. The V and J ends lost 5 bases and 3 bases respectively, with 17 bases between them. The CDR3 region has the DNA TGTGCCAGCAGCAATGGGGCAGGTGAACTCTACGAGCAGTACTTC. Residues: CASSNGAGELYEQYF.